This T cell receptor beta chain comes out of a study of blood T cell repertoires in COVID-19. Per germline, CDR1 SGHNT and CDR2 YYREEE (reference sequence). V was shortened by 1 base and J by 2 bases, with 9 bases between the two germline ends. The CDR3 spans 15 residues. The protocol was immunoSEQ multiplex PCR, while the TCRdb copy is restricted to in-frame clones and leaves out a portion. The repertoire consists of 200,000 to 250,000 clones, with roughly four fifths occurring once and the leading ten covering roughly 3.5%. Sequencing was done on a sample of PBMCs or T cells enriched from blood (not recorded which). The receptor's source is a woman aged 55 to 70 who had recovered from COVID-19. V is TRBV5-4 and J is TRBJ2-2; D remains ambiguous. Here the CDR3 reads CASSLRQANTGELFF. The CDR3 DNA reads as TGTGCCAGCAGCTTGAGGCAGGCTAACACCGGGGAGCTGTTTTTT.